These T cell receptor beta chains were read from a single sample in a study of CD8+ T cells in alopecia areata. Here immunoSEQ multiplex PCR was the method, and the copy in TCRdb shows in-frame clones only, minus some. The profile shows about 200,000 clones, just over 55% of them singletons. Sequenced sample: CD8+ T cells sorted from blood. These receptor sequences come from a human donor in good health. Both conserved end residues are part of each CDR3. The D gene is left open where the match is weak. Size tells how often a clone was seen (once, few, many) or the class of an expanded clone, and some rows leave it out.

TRBJ2-3 | few | . | TRBV7-9 | CASSPAADTQYF | TGTGCCAGCAGCCCAGCAGCAGATACGCAGTATTTT
TRBJ2-1 | . | TRBD1 | TRBV27 | CASSLVTGGNEQFF | TGTGCCAGCAGTTTGGTGACAGGGGGCAATGAGCAGTTCTTC
TRBJ1-5 | . | . | TRBV27 | CASSLFPPASSNQPQHF | TGTGCCAGCAGTTTATTCCCCCCGGCCTCGAGCAATCAGCCCCAGCATTTT
TRBJ2-1 | few | TRBD2 | TRBV27 | CASSYGLANEQFF | TGTGCCAGCAGTTACGGACTAGCTAATGAGCAGTTCTTC
TRBJ1-4 | . | . | TRBV27 | CASSRTAPNEKLFF | TGTGCCAGCAGCAGGACAGCACCTAATGAAAAACTGTTTTTT
TRBJ1-1 | few | TRBD1 | TRBV9 | CASSEKGAGGTEAFF | TGTGCCAGCAGCGAAAAGGGGGCGGGTGGCACTGAAGCTTTCTTT
TRBJ2-5 | . | . | TRBV29-1 | CSVDLGQETQYF | TGCAGCGTTGACTTGGGACAAGAGACCCAGTACTTC
TRBJ2-7 | . | . | TRBV7-9 | CASSPFEDSYEQYF | TGTGCCAGCAGCCCTTTTGAGGACAGCTACGAGCAGTACTTC
TRBJ1-1 | . | . | TRBV5-6 | CASSLTEENTEAFF | TGTGCCAGCAGCTTGACTGAGGAGAACACTGAAGCTTTCTTT
TRBJ2-3 | . | . | TRBV27 | CASNSGSLPTDTQYF | TGTGCCAGCAACTCGGGCTCCCTGCCCACAGATACGCAGTATTTT
TRBJ1-5 | . | . | TRBV4-1 | CASSQELGQPQHF | TGCGCCAGCAGCCAAGAACTGGGACAGCCCCAGCATTTT
TRBJ2-5 | . | TRBD2 | TRBV7-9 | CASSSGLAAYF | TGTGCCAGCAGCTCGGGACTAGCGGCCTACTTC
TRBJ2-7 | once | TRBD1 | TRBV6-1 | CASSEGATYEQYF | TGTGCCAGCAGCGAGGGGGCCACCTACGAGCAGTACTTC
TRBJ1-5 | . | . | TRBV6-6 | CASSYSTADNQPQHF | TGTGCCAGCAGTTACTCGACAGCGGACAATCAGCCCCAGCATTTT
TRBJ2-1 | . | . | TRBV4-2 | CASSQDPGPNEQFF | TGTGCCAGCAGCCAAGACCCAGGACCGAATGAGCAGTTCTTC
TRBJ2-3 | . | . | TRBV20-1 | CSVPRDTQYF | TGCAGTGTCCCTCGAGATACGCAGTATTTT
TRBJ1-2 | . | TRBD1 | TRBV5-6 | CASSLGTGVDYGYTF | TGTGCCAGCAGCTTAGGTACAGGGGTCGACTATGGCTACACCTTC
TRBJ1-1 | . | TRBD1 | TRBV9 | CASSAGTVNTEAFF | TGTGCCAGCAGCGCCGGGACAGTGAACACTGAAGCTTTCTTT
TRBJ1-4 | . | . | TRBV6-6 | CASSYGWGSEKLFF | TGTGCCAGCAGTTACGGGTGGGGGAGTGAAAAACTGTTTTTT
TRBJ2-1 | few | . | TRBV27 | CASSSLRGNEQFF | TGTGCCAGCAGTTCCCTCCGTGGGAATGAGCAGTTCTTC
TRBJ2-7 | few | TRBD2 | TRBV10-3 | CAIREATSGPREQYF | TGTGCCATCAGGGAGGCGACTAGCGGGCCCAGGGAGCAGTACTTC
TRBJ1-2 | . | . | TRBV7-8 | CASSPGGAHGYTF | TGTGCCAGCAGCCCCGGGGGGGCCCATGGCTACACCTTC
TRBJ2-1 | once | . | TRBV4-1 | CASSLRTEQLYNEQFF | TGCGCCAGCAGCCTCCGGACAGAGCAACTCTACAATGAGCAGTTCTTC
TRBJ2-7 | few | . | TRBV7-8 | CASQRGPEGVDEQYF | TGTGCCTCCCAAAGGGGACCGGAAGGGGTGGACGAGCAGTACTTC
TRBJ2-7 | few | . | TRBV19 | CASSVGVSYEQYF | TGTGCCAGTAGTGTGGGGGTGTCCTACGAGCAGTACTTC
TRBJ2-1 | . | . | TRBV4-1 | CASSQVGGNEQFF | TGCGCCAGCAGCCAAGTTGGAGGGAATGAGCAGTTCTTC
TRBJ2-5 | . | TRBD1 | TRBV13 | CASSLRTGSRETQYF | TGTGCCAGCAGCTTAAGGACAGGAAGCAGGGAGACCCAGTACTTC
TRBJ1-2 | . | . | TRBV9 | CASSARVDGYTF | TGTGCCAGCAGCGCTAGGGTGGATGGCTACACCTTC
TRBJ1-5 | few | . | TRBV29-1 | CSVEIDGYNQPQHF | TGCAGCGTTGAAATCGACGGATACAATCAGCCCCAGCATTTT
TRBJ2-7 | . | . | TRBV7-9 | CASSFINHRPYEQYF | TGTGCCAGCAGCTTCATTAATCACAGACCCTACGAGCAGTACTTC
TRBJ2-5 | . | TRBD1 | TRBV27 | CASKRTGETTLGQETQYF | TGTGCCAGCAAAAGAACAGGGGAGACCACTCTTGGGCAAGAGACCCAGTACTTC
TRBJ1-2 | . | . | TRBV13 | CASSQANGYTF | TGTGCCAGCAGCCAGGCCAATGGCTACACCTTC
TRBJ2-5 | few | TRBD1 | TRBV7-9 | CASSLSRGTQEGQYF | TGTGCCAGCAGCTTAAGCAGGGGGACCCAAGAGGGACAGTACTTC
TRBJ2-3 | few | TRBD1 | TRBV29-1 | CSVASGGTDTQYF | TGCAGCGTTGCTTCAGGGGGAACAGATACGCAGTATTTT
TRBJ1-2 | few | . | TRBV23-1 | CASSQENRTDYGYTF | TGCGCCAGCAGTCAAGAGAATCGGACTGACTATGGCTACACCTTC
TRBJ1-2 | . | TRBD1 | TRBV11-2 | CASSFGQDFYGYTF | TGTGCCAGCAGCTTCGGACAGGACTTCTATGGCTACACCTTC
TRBJ1-5 | . | . | TRBV7-9 | CASSPGASQLSNQPQHF | TGTGCCAGCAGCCCAGGGGCCAGCCAACTTAGCAATCAGCCCCAGCATTTT
TRBJ2-2 | . | . | TRBV10-3 | CAISVTNTGELFF | TGTGCCATCTCCGTCACGAACACCGGGGAGCTGTTTTTT
TRBJ2-2 | . | TRBD2 | TRBV9 | CASSVYLAANTGELFF | TGTGCCAGCAGCGTATACCTAGCGGCGAACACCGGGGAGCTGTTTTTT
TRBJ2-7 | . | . | TRBV27 | CASSLGRTYEQYF | TGTGCCAGCAGTTTGGGCAGGACCTACGAGCAGTACTTC
TRBJ2-1 | . | TRBD2 | TRBV10-3 | CAIGKREASSYNEQFF | TGTGCCATCGGAAAACGGGAGGCCAGCTCCTACAATGAGCAGTTCTTC
TRBJ2-5 | . | . | TRBV5-1 | CASSLAETQYF | TGCGCCAGCAGCTTGGCCGAGACCCAGTACTTC
TRBJ2-3 | . | TRBD1 | TRBV27 | CASSFRDRPTQYF | TGTGCCAGCAGTTTCCGGGACAGGCCTACGCAGTATTTT
TRBJ1-6 | . | . | TRBV6-5 | CASSSGGANSPLHF | TGTGCCAGCAGTTCGGGGGGGGCTAATTCACCCCTCCACTTT
TRBJ1-2 | . | TRBD1 | TRBV5-1 | CASRGGGDSGYTF | TGCGCCAGCAGAGGGGGCGGGGATAGCGGCTACACCTTC
TRBJ1-1 | few | . | TRBV11-2 | CASSYTDNPNTEAFF | TGTGCCAGCAGCTATACGGACAATCCGAACACTGAAGCTTTCTTT
TRBJ2-1 | few | . | TRBV1 | CTSSTRGSDRQFF | TGCACCAGCTCTACTAGAGGTTCCGACCGCCAGTTCTTC
TRBJ2-5 | once | . | TRBV7-2 | CASSPEWGVKETQYF | TGTGCCAGCAGCCCCGAGTGGGGGGTGAAAGAGACCCAGTACTTC
TRBJ2-7 | few | . | TRBV29-1 | CSVVSAYEQYF | TGCAGCGTTGTCTCCGCCTACGAGCAGTACTTC
TRBJ1-1 | . | . | TRBV7-6 | CASSLYEGTPNTEAFF | TGTGCCAGCAGCTTATACGAAGGGACACCGAACACTGAAGCTTTCTTT
TRBJ1-4 | few | . | TRBV4-1 | CASSQVPVTTNEKLFF | TGCGCCAGCAGCCAAGTCCCCGTGACAACTAATGAAAAACTGTTTTTT
TRBJ2-7 | . | . | TRBV13 | CASSPEGGTAKYEQYF | TGTGCCAGCAGCCCCGAAGGGGGGACAGCAAAATACGAGCAGTACTTC